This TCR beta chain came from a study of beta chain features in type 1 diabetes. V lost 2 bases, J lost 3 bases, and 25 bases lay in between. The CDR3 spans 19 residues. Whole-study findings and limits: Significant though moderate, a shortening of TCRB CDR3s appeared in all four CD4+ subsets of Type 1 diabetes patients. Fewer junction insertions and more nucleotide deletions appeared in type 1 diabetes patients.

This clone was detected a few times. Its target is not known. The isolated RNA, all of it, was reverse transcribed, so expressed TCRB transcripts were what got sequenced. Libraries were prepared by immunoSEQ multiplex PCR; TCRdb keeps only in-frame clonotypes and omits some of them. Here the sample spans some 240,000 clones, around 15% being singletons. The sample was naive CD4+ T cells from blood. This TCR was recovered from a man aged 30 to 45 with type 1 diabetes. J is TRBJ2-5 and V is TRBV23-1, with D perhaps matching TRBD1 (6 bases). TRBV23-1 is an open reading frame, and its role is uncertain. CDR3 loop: CASSQPWGGLQGTEETQYF. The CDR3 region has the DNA TGCGCCAGCAGTCAACCTTGGGGCGGGCTACAGGGTACGGAAGAGACCCAGTACTTC.